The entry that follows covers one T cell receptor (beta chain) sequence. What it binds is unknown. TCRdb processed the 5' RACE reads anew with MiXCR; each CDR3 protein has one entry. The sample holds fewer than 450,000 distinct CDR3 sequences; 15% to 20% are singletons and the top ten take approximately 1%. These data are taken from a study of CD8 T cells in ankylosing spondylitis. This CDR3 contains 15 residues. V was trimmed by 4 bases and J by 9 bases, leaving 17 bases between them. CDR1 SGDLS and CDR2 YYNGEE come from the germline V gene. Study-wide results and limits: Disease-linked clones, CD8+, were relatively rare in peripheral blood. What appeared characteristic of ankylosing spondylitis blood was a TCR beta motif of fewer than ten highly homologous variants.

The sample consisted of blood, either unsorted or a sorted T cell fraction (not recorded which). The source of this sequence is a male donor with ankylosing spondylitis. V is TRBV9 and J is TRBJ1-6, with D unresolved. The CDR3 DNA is TGTGCCAGCAGCCCCGATGGGATCTCAAGTTCACCCCTCCACTTT. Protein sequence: CASSPDGISSSPLHF.